The TCR beta chain under discussion was sequenced for a study of graft-versus-host responses after intestinal transplantation. Looking at the study overall: Anti-thymocyte globulin was used for induction in all recipients, who then took tacrolimus and steroids for about three years. Whole-study findings and limits: In recipient marrow, GvH clones were found, and some appeared first in ileum or blood. Early post-transplant declines in HvG were associated with peak levels of circulating GvH clones.

Comments on this clone: The antigen is undetermined.

The CDR3 has 13 amino acids. CDR1 GTSNPN and CDR2 SVGIG come from the germline V gene (reference sequence). V was trimmed by 4 bases and J by 8 bases, leaving 15 bases between them. Clones were sequenced by immunoSEQ multiplex PCR, and TCRdb holds only the in-frame ones, with some missing. The table includes about 70,000 clones, approximately 94% detected once. This sequence originates from a human donor who received an intestinal transplant. Specimen: unstimulated CD8+ T cells sorted from spleen or lymph node cells, collected before intestinal transplant. V gene TRBV30 combines with J gene TRBJ2-1; D not resolved. The CDR3 sequence: CAWNAGNGDEQFF. In nucleotides, the CDR3 is TGTGCCTGGAACGCTGGGAACGGCGATGAGCAGTTCTTC.